A selection of T cell receptor beta chains follows, all from one sample in a study of T cell responses to AZD1222 COVID-19 vaccine. The method was immunoSEQ multiplex PCR; TCRdb's version includes in-frame clones alone and lacks a portion of them. The sample has about 170,000 clones; approximately 90% are singletons. The specimen comprised peripheral blood, sampled on day 0 of AZD1222 vaccination. Every receptor here comes from an adult in good health. CDR3s include the opening cysteine and the closing phenylalanine or tryptophan. D genes are given only for firm matches.

d_call: -; j_call: TRBJ1-1; v_call: TRBV27; cdr3_aa: CASMYRQYTEAFF
d_call: -; j_call: TRBJ1-2; v_call: TRBV6-5; cdr3_aa: CASSYSGDGRHYGYTF
d_call: -; j_call: TRBJ1-2; v_call: TRBV7-8; cdr3_aa: CASSFPSRGAYGYTF
d_call: -; j_call: TRBJ2-1; v_call: TRBV5-4; cdr3_aa: CASSLEHNEQFF
d_call: TRBD1; j_call: TRBJ2-7; v_call: TRBV11-2; cdr3_aa: CASSFTGTGEPQYF
d_call: -; j_call: TRBJ1-2; v_call: TRBV6-2/TRBV6-3; cdr3_aa: CASSYSQHYGYTF
d_call: TRBD1; j_call: TRBJ2-7; v_call: TRBV9; cdr3_aa: CASSVDPWGTGSSYEQYF
d_call: TRBD1; j_call: TRBJ1-4; v_call: TRBV4-3; cdr3_aa: CASSQEGRTGNEKLFF
d_call: -; j_call: TRBJ2-2; v_call: TRBV3-1/TRBV3-2; cdr3_aa: CASSRWVIGELFF
d_call: TRBD1; j_call: TRBJ2-5; v_call: TRBV4-3; cdr3_aa: CASSQGTGARETQYF
d_call: TRBD2; j_call: TRBJ2-3; v_call: TRBV9; cdr3_aa: CASSVEGSGGTDTQYF
d_call: TRBD2; j_call: TRBJ2-3; v_call: TRBV4-1; cdr3_aa: CASSQVVAGGPGDTQYF
d_call: TRBD1; j_call: TRBJ2-7; v_call: TRBV4-1; cdr3_aa: CASSPEGGSVKVAQYF
d_call: TRBD2; j_call: TRBJ2-2; v_call: TRBV5-6; cdr3_aa: CASSLGLAGPTGELFF